This entry features one T cell receptor beta chain sequence. Antigen specificity is unknown. CDR1 is GTSNPN, CDR2 SVGIG, per germline (reference sequence). CDR3 length equals 12 residues. This record comes from a study of identical twins. Whole-study results and caveats: Excess sharing between twins was weaker in beta out-of-frame sequences.

There were only healthy Caucasians among the donors. TCRdb re-called the 5' RACE reads through MiXCR, storing one row per CDR3 protein. The repertoire holds 1.5 million to 2 million distinct CDR3 sequences, with about 32% as singletons. The material sequenced was cord blood. V and J are TRBV30 and TRBJ2-5; 9 nucleotides align to TRBD1. The J call may not be correct, given that the DNA end is closer to TRBJ2-7. This TCR came from a newborn girl in good health. The CDR3 nucleotides are TGTGCCTGGATGGGACAGGGCTACGAGCAGTACTTC. Its translation: CAWMGQGYEQYF.